This record looks at one TCR beta chain sequence and its context. Per the original methods: Cell counts per sample came from amplifying reference gene primers. The method was immunoSEQ multiplex PCR; TCRdb's version includes in-frame clones alone and lacks a portion of them. V and J calls and clone size are given by that table; D and trimming were obtained from the DNA. The sample shows 65,000 to 85,000 clones, 87% of them seen only once. The data were obtained in a study of blood T cell repertoires in COVID-19. Study-level background: PBMCs, B-cell-depleted T cells, or T cells were the source of the cDNA or gDNA that made up the material.

CDR3 length equals 15 residues. Germline CDR1 is MNHNY and CDR2 is SVGAGI (reference sequence). V shed 5 bases and J 7 bases; nucleotides not matched to a gene: 8. Sequenced: peripheral blood. The receptor comes from a woman younger than 35 with acute or convalescent COVID-19. This sequence joins TRBV6-6 and TRBJ1-4; 9 nucleotides agree with TRBD1. CDR3 DNA: TGTGCCAGCAGTCAACAGACAGGGGGAGTTGAAAAACTGTTTTTT. It codes for CASSQQTGGVEKLFF.